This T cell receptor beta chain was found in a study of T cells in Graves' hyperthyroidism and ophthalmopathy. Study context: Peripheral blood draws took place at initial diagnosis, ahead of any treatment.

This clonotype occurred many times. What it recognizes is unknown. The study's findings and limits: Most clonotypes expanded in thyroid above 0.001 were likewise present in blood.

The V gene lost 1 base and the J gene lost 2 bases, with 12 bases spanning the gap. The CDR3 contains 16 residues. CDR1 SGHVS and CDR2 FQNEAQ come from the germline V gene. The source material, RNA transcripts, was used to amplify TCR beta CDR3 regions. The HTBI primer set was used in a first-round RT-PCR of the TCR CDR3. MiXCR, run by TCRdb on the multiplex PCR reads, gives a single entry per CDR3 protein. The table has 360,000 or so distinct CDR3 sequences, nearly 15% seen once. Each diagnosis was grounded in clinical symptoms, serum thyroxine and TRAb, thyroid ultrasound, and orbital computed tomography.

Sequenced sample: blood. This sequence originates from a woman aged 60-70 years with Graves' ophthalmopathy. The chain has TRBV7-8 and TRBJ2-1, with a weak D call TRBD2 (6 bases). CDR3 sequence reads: CASSLGVRGPYNEQFF. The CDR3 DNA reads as TGTGCCAGCAGCTTAGGTGTGCGGGGCCCCTACAATGAGCAGTTCTTC.